This paragraph reports one TCR beta chain. What it binds is not known. The sample is drawn from a study of response to subunit inactivated influenza vaccine. V shed 4 bases and J 5 bases; nucleotides not matched to a gene: 10. The V gene's germline CDR1 is SGHRS and CDR2 YFSETQ. The CDR3 has 15 amino acids. Overall study findings and caveats: It was suggested by the authors that few new T cells are recruited by each seasonal influenza vaccination.

From the RT-PCR reads, TCRdb called clonotypes with MiXCR, one entry per CDR3 protein. The data contain more than 450,000 distinct CDR3 sequences, over 9.5% of them singletons. The material sequenced was PBMCs from blood, taken on the day of vaccination. V usage is TRBV5-1 and J usage is TRBJ2-5, with TRBD1 matching over 8 bases. This sequence was found in a man aged 45-65 years who received an inactivated influenza vaccine. CDR3: CASSGLTGGGETQYF. CDR3 bases: TGCGCCAGCAGCGGACTTACAGGGGGTGGCGAGACCCAGTACTTC.